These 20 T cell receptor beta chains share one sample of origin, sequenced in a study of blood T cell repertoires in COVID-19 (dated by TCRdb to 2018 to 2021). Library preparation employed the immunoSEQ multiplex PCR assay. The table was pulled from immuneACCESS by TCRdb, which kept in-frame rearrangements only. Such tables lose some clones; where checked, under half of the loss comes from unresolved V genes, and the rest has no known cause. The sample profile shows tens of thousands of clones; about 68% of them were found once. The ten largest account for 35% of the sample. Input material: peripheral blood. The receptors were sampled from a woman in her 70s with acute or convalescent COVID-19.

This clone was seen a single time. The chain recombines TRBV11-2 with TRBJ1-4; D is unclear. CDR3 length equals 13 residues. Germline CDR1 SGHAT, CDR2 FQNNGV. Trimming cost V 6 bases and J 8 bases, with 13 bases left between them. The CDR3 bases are TGTGCCAGCAGGAAGTCGCCGAGGGAAAAACTGTTTTTT. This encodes CASRKSPREKLFF.

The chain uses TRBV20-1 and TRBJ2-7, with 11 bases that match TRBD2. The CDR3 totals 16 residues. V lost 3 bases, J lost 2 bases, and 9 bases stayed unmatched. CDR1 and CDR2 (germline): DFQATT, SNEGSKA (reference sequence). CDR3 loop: CSASPIGLAGAYEQYF. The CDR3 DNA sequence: TGCAGTGCTAGTCCTATCGGACTAGCGGGCGCCTACGAGCAGTACTTC.

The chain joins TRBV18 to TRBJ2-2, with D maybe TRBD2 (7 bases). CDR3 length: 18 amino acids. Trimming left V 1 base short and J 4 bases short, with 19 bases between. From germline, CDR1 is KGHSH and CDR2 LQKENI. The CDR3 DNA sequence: TGTGCCAGCTCACCACTATCTCTGGCCGGGGGGCCCACCGGGGAGCTGTTTTTT. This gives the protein CASSPLSLAGGPTGELFF. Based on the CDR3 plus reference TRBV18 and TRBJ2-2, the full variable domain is NAGVMQNPRHLVRRRGQEARLRCSPMKGHSHVYWYRQLPEEGLKFMVYLQKENIIDESGMPKERFSAEFPKEGPSILRIQQVVRGDSAAYFCASSPLSLAGGPTGELFFGEGSRLTVL.

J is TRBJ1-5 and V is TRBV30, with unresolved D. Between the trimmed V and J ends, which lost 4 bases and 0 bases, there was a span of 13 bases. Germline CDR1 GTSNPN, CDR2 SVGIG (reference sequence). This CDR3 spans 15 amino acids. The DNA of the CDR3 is TGTGCCTGGACCGAGGGCCTGCTTAGCAATCAGCCCCAGCATTTT. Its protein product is CAWTEGLLSNQPQHF.

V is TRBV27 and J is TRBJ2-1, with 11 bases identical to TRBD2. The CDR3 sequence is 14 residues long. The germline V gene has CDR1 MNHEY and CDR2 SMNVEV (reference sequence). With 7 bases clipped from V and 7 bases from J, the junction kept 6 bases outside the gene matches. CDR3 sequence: CASTLAGGPNEQFF. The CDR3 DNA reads TGTGCCAGCACTCTAGCGGGAGGCCCAAATGAGCAGTTCTTC.

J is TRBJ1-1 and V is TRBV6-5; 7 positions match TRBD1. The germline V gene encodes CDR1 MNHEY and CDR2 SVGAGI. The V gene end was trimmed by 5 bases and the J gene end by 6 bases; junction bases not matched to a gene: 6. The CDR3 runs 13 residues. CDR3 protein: CASSHDRAAEAFF. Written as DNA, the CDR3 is TGTGCCAGCAGTCACGACAGGGCGGCTGAAGCTTTCTTT.

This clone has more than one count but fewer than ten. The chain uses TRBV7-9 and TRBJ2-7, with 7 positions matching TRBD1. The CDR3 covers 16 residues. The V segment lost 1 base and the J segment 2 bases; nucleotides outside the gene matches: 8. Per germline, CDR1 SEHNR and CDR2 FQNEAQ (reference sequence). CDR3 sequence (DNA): TGTGCCAGCAGCTTAGAAGGGGGACAGCGACCCTACGAGCAGTACTTC. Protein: CASSLEGGQRPYEQYF.

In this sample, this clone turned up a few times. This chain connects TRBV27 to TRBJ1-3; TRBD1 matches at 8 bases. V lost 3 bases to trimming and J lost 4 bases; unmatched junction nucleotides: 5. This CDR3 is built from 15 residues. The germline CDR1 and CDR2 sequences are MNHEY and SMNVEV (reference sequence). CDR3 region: CASSLTGVLGNTIYF. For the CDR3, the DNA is TGTGCCAGCAGTTTGACAGGGGTGTTAGGAAACACCATATATTTT.

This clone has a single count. For the CDR3, the DNA is TGTGCCAGCAGTTACAAGGCCGGGTATGGCTACACCTTC. This translates into CASSYKAGYGYTF. The rearrangement links TRBV6-5 to TRBJ1-2; D gene ambiguous. Looked up from germline, CDR1 is MNHEY and CDR2 is SVGAGI. This CDR3 spans 13 amino acids. The germline V and J ends were trimmed by 2 bases and 5 bases, with 9 bases remaining between them.

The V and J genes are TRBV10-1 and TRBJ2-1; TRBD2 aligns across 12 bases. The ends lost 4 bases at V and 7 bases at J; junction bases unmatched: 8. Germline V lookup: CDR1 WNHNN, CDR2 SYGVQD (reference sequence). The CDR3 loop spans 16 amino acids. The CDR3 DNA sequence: TGCGCCAGCAGTGGGGCTAGCGGGAGGGCCGGGAATGAGCAGTTCTTC. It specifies CASSGASGRAGNEQFF.

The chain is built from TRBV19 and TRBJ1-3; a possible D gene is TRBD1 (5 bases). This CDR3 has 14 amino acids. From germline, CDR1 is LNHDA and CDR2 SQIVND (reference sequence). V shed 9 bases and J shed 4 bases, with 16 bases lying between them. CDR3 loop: CARPGEGNGNTIYF. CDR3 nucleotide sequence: TGTGCCAGACCTGGGGAGGGGAACGGAAACACCATATATTTT. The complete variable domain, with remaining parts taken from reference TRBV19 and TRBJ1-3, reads DGGITQSPKYLFRKEGQNVTLSCEQNLNHDAMYWYRQDPGQGLRLIYYSQIVNDFQKGDIAEGYSVSREKKESFPLTVTSAQKNPTAFYLCARPGEGNGNTIYFGEGSWLTVV.

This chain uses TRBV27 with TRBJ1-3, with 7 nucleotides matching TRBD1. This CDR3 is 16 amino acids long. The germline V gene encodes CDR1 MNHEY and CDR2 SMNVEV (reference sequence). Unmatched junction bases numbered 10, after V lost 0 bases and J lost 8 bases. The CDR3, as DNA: TGTGCCAGCAGTTTATCTGGCGGGACAGCTTGGGACACCATATATTTT. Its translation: CASSLSGGTAWDTIYF.

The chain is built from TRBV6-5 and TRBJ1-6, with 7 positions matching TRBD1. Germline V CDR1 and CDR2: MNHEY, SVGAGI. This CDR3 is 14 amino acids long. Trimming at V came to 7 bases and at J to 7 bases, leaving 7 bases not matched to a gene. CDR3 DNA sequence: TGTGCCAGCATCGCGCAGGGGGTAAATTCACCCCTCCACTTT. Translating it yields CASIAQGVNSPLHF.

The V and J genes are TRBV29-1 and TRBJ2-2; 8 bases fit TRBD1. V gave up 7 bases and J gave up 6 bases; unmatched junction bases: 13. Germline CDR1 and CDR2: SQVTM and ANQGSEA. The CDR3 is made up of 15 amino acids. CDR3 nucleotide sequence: TGCAGCGCCCTAACCAGGGGGCGGGCGTCCGGGGAGCTGTTTTTT. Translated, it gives CSALTRGRASGELFF.

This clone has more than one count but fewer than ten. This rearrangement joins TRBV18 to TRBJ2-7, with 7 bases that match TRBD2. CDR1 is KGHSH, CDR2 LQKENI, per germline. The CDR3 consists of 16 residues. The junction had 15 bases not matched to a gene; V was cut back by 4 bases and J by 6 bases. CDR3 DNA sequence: TGTGCCAGCTCACACCGGCAAAGGCGGGAGATCAGCGAGCAGTACTTC. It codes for CASSHRQRREISEQYF.

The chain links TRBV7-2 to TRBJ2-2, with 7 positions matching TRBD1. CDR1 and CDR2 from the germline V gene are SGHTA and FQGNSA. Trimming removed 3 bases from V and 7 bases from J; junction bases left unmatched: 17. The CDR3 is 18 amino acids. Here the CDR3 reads CASSLTFPWDRWYGELFF. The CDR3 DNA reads TGTGCCAGCAGCTTGACGTTTCCCTGGGACAGATGGTACGGGGAGCTGTTTTTT.

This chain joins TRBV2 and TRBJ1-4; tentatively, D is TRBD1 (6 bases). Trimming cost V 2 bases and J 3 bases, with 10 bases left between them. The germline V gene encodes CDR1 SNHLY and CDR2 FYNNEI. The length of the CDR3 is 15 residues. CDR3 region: CASSESRQANEKLFF. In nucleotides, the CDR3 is TGTGCCAGCAGTGAATCCAGACAGGCTAATGAAAAACTGTTTTTT.

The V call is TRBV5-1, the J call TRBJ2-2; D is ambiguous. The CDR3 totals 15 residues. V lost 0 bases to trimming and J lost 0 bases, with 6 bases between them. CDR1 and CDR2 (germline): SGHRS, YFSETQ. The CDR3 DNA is TGCGCCAGCAGCTTGGATGGAGCGAACACCGGGGAGCTGTTTTTT. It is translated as CASSLDGANTGELFF.

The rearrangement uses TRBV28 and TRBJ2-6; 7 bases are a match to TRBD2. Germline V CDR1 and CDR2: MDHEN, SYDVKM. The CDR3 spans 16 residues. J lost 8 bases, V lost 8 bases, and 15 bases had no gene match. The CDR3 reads CASHPFVGAGTNVLTF. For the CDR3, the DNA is TGTGCCAGCCATCCCTTCGTTGGAGCGGGAACCAACGTCCTGACTTTC.

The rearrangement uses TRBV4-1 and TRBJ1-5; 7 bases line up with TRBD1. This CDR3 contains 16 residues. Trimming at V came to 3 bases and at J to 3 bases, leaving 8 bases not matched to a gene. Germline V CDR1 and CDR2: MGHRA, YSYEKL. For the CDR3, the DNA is TGCGCCAGCAGCCAGGAGACAGGGTTTACCAATCAGCCCCAGCATTTT. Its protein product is CASSQETGFTNQPQHF.